This T cell receptor beta chain appears in the sequencing data of a study of blood T cell repertoires in COVID-19. Study overall: The origin of the acute and convalescent COVID-19 samples was the United States, Italy and Spain. In each case, the material was cDNA or gDNA derived from T cells, B-cell-depleted T cells, or PBMCs.

Original analysis: How many nucleated cells were present was estimated from reference gene primer amplification. Method: immunoSEQ multiplex PCR; TCRdb's copy keeps in-frame clones and lacks some. That table furnishes V, J and clone size, whereas the DNA furnished D and trimming. The sample shows over 7,500 clones, 80% to 90% of them seen only once. Germline CDR1 reads SGHTA; CDR2 reads FQGNSA. This CDR3 is built from 15 residues. J lost 0 bases, V lost 5 bases, and 4 bases had no gene match. This receptor was identified in a man in his 60s with active COVID-19. This chain uses TRBV7-2 with TRBJ1-2; 9 positions agree with TRBD1. Sequencing used peripheral blood. CDR3 DNA sequence: TGTGCCAGCAGCCTAGGGACAGGGTCTAACTATGGCTACACCTTC. It translates to CASSLGTGSNYGYTF.